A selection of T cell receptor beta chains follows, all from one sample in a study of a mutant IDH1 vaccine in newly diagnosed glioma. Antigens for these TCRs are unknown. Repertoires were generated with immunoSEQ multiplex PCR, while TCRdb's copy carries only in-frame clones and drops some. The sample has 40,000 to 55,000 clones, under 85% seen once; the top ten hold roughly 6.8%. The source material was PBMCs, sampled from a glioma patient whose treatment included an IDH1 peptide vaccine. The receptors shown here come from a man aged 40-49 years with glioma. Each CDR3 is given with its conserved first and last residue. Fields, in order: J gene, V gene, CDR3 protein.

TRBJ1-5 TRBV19 CASSIRRGEGNQPQHF
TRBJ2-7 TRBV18 CASSPRVSAYEQYF
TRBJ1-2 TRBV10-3 CAIGQGARGYTF
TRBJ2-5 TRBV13 CASSPTGFQETQYF
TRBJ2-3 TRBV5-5 CASSERGDRGDTQYF
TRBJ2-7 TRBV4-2 CASSHSRGSYEQYF
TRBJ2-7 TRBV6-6 CASSYSTGPAYEQYF
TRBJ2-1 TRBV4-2 CASSQGIENEQFF
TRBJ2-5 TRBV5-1 CASSRGGQETQYF
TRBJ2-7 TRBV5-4 CASSLVSYEQYF
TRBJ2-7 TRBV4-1 CASSQAVGGGSYEQYF
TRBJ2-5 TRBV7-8 CASSLAGSGEETQYF
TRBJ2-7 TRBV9 CASSVGWGQDEQYF
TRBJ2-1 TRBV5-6 CASSYPGFLGNEQFF
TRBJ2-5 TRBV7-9 CASSPNRGGQETQYF
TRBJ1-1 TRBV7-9 CASSLVWQVNTEAFF
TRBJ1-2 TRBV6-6 CASSYKGGNYGYTF
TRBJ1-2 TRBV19 CASSILGAGYTF
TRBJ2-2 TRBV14 CASSPRQSLNTGELFF
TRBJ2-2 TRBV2 CASSLANTGELFF
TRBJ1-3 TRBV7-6 CASSLGGTGNTIYF
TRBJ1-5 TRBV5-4 CASSGRKREADHQPQHF
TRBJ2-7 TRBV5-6 CASSRWGWQGNYEQYF
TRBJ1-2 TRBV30 CAWSVTGYGYTF
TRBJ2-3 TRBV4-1 CASSQGPLGGARTDTQYF
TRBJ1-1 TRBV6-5 CASSSLGPNTEAFF
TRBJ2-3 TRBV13 CASSSSTDTQYF
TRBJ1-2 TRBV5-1 CASRRESHPNYGYTF
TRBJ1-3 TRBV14 CASSQVPGNTIYF
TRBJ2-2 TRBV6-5 CASSYDGATTGELFF
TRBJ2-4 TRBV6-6 CASSQGGRLNIQYF
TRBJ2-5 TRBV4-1 CASSQLSGEQETQYF
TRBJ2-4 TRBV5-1 CASSLTWVSGGNIQYF
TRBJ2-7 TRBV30 CAWKRTSGPPYEQYF
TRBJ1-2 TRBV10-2 CASRDSYYNYGYTF
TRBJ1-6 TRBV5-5 CASSLGQGPPLHF